Listed below are T cell receptor beta chains from one sample, sequenced in a study of T-cell memory formation after mild COVID-19. TCRdb re-derived calls from the 5' RACE reads in MiXCR, one entry per CDR3 protein. The data show under 600,000 distinct CDR3 sequences, less than 25% seen once. Sequenced sample: PBMCs or a T cell subset sorted from them (not recorded which). The receptor set was obtained from an adult woman who had mild COVID-19 (a few samples of this study predate the infection). Cell type and time point are not known. Both conserved end residues are part of each CDR3. The order of the fields is V gene, clone size, D gene, J gene, CDR3 DNA, CDR3 protein. The D gene is left open where the match is weak. Clone size is not always given. Where it is, it says once, few, many or a class for expanded clones.

V: TRBV7-9
size: few
D: NA
J: TRBJ1-1
DNA: TGTGCCAGCAGCTCCTGGACAGTTCACACTGAAGCTTTCTTT
CDR3: CASSSWTVHTEAFF

V: TRBV7-8
size: NA
D: NA
J: TRBJ1-2
DNA: TGTGCCAGCAGCTTAGCGAGTTTGACAGACCTATATGGCTACACCTTC
CDR3: CASSLASLTDLYGYTF

V: TRBV9
size: NA
D: NA
J: TRBJ2-2
DNA: TGTGCCAGCAGCGCTCCGGGGTATAGTATCACCGGGGAGCTGTTTTTT
CDR3: CASSAPGYSITGELFF

V: TRBV19
size: NA
D: NA
J: TRBJ1-1
DNA: TGTGCCAGCCTCGATAAGAGAACCATGAACACTGAAGCTTTCTTT
CDR3: CASLDKRTMNTEAFF

V: TRBV6-5
size: NA
D: TRBD2
J: TRBJ2-7
DNA: TGTGCCAGCAGTTACGGTCTAGCGGAATACGAGCAGTACTTC
CDR3: CASSYGLAEYEQYF

V: TRBV6-5
size: few
D: NA
J: TRBJ1-2
DNA: TGTGCCAGCAGTTACATAAGAAGCGGCAGCCACTATGGCTACACCTTC
CDR3: CASSYIRSGSHYGYTF

V: TRBV24-1
size: NA
D: TRBD2
J: TRBJ2-5
DNA: TGTGCCACCAGTGATTTGTCGGGGTCGGGAGGAGAGACCCAGTACTTC
CDR3: CATSDLSGSGGETQYF

V: TRBV4-2
size: NA
D: NA
J: TRBJ2-6
DNA: TGTGCCAGCAGCCAAGATTGGTCAAGGGTAAGGGCCAACGTCCTGACTTTC
CDR3: CASSQDWSRVRANVLTF

V: TRBV5-1
size: NA
D: TRBD2
J: TRBJ2-7
DNA: TGCGCCAGCAGCTTCAGCGGGGCCAACTCCTACGAGCAGTACTTC
CDR3: CASSFSGANSYEQYF

V: TRBV30
size: NA
D: NA
J: TRBJ1-2
DNA: TGTGCCTGGAGTTCATTAACTTCGGGACTCCGATTGAACTATGGCTACACCTTC
CDR3: CAWSSLTSGLRLNYGYTF

V: TRBV14
size: NA
D: NA
J: TRBJ1-1
DNA: TGTGCCAGCAGCCAAGGAGTGTGGACAGAGAACACTGAAGCTTTCTTT
CDR3: CASSQGVWTENTEAFF

V: TRBV9
size: NA
D: NA
J: TRBJ2-1
DNA: TGTGCCAGCAGCGTGAAAGGTTGGGTGTGGGATGAGCAGTTCTTC
CDR3: CASSVKGWVWDEQFF

V: TRBV19
size: NA
D: NA
J: TRBJ1-1
DNA: TGTGCCAGTAGTATGGGCATAGTTGAAGCTTTCTTT
CDR3: CASSMGIVEAFF

V: TRBV15
size: few
D: NA
J: TRBJ2-1
DNA: TGTGCCACCAGCAGAGATTATACGGGTGAGCAGTTCTTC
CDR3: CATSRDYTGEQFF

V: TRBV11-3
size: NA
D: TRBD1
J: TRBJ1-1
DNA: TGTGCCAGCAGCGGCGCCGGGACAGGGGGCTACACTGAAGCTTTCTTT
CDR3: CASSGAGTGGYTEAFF

V: TRBV30
size: few
D: NA
J: TRBJ1-1
DNA: TGTGCCTGGAGTGTAGCGGGGCACGGCACTGAAGCTTTCTTT
CDR3: CAWSVAGHGTEAFF

V: TRBV9
size: NA
D: NA
J: TRBJ2-1
DNA: TGTGCCAGCAGCCAGAAGCGCAGCTCCTACAATGAGCAGTTCTTC
CDR3: CASSQKRSSYNEQFF

V: TRBV20-1
size: NA
D: NA
J: TRBJ2-1
DNA: TGCAGTGCTAGCGAGAATCTCCCCTACAATGAGCAGTTCTTC
CDR3: CSASENLPYNEQFF

V: TRBV2
size: many
D: NA
J: TRBJ2-7
DNA: TGTGCCAGCAGGGGCGTATTGGAATCCTACGAGCAGTACTTC
CDR3: CASRGVLESYEQYF

V: TRBV5-5
size: few
D: NA
J: TRBJ1-1
DNA: TGTGCCAGCAGCTTGGGAGGACCGGGGGCGCAAACTGAAGCTTTCTTT
CDR3: CASSLGGPGAQTEAFF

V: TRBV4-2
size: NA
D: NA
J: TRBJ2-4
DNA: TGTGCCAGCAGCCAAGAGGACTCGGACAAAAACATTCAGTACTTC
CDR3: CASSQEDSDKNIQYF

V: TRBV12-3/TRBV12-4
size: NA
D: NA
J: TRBJ2-7
DNA: TGTGCCAGCAGTTTGTTTGGGAGCTCCTACGAGCAGTACTTC
CDR3: CASSLFGSSYEQYF

V: TRBV7-2
size: few
D: NA
J: TRBJ1-3
DNA: TGTGCCAGCAGCTTAGCAGTAGGGGTATCTGGAAACACCATATATTTT
CDR3: CASSLAVGVSGNTIYF

V: TRBV6-5
size: few
D: TRBD1
J: TRBJ1-1
DNA: TGTGCCAGCAGTTACTTGACAGGGCTACCGGCTGAAGCTTTCTTT
CDR3: CASSYLTGLPAEAFF

V: TRBV28
size: NA
D: TRBD1
J: TRBJ1-2
DNA: TGTGCCAGCAGACCAAGGGGACAGGGGACCAAGTCGGGCTATGGCTACACCTTC
CDR3: CASRPRGQGTKSGYGYTF

V: TRBV27
size: few
D: NA
J: TRBJ2-2
DNA: TGTGCCAGCAGACGGACAGCCGCGAACACCGGGGAGCTGTTTTTT
CDR3: CASRRTAANTGELFF

V: TRBV5-1
size: many
D: TRBD1
J: TRBJ2-5
DNA: TGCGCCAGCAGCTTGGGGGACAGTCAAGAGACCCAGTACTTC
CDR3: CASSLGDSQETQYF

V: TRBV5-5
size: few
D: NA
J: TRBJ1-1
DNA: TGTGCCAGCAGTTTACTACGGTCCACTGAAGCTTTCTTT
CDR3: CASSLLRSTEAFF

V: TRBV5-6
size: NA
D: NA
J: TRBJ2-7
DNA: TGTGCCAGCAGCTTGGACTCGCCGGCGGCCGAGCAGTACTTC
CDR3: CASSLDSPAAEQYF

V: TRBV5-1
size: many
D: TRBD2
J: TRBJ2-1
DNA: TGCGCCAGCAGCCCCAGATGGACTAGCGATGAGCAGTTCTTC
CDR3: CASSPRWTSDEQFF

V: TRBV6-4
size: NA
D: TRBD2
J: TRBJ2-1
DNA: TGTGCCAGCAGTGACTCGAGCGGGAGAGGCTACAATGAGCAGTTCTTC
CDR3: CASSDSSGRGYNEQFF

V: TRBV2
size: few
D: TRBD2
J: TRBJ2-6
DNA: TGTGCCAGCAGCCCGCGACTGCTAGCGGTTAGCTCTGGGGCCAACGTCCTGACTTTC
CDR3: CASSPRLLAVSSGANVLTF

V: TRBV7-3
size: few
D: TRBD1
J: TRBJ2-2
DNA: TGTGCCAGCAGCTTAAAGGCAGGGGGATCGGCCGGGGAGCTGTTTTTT
CDR3: CASSLKAGGSAGELFF

V: TRBV29-1
size: NA
D: NA
J: TRBJ1-2
DNA: TGCAGCGCCGGTATCGGCAGGGGTTATGGCTACACCTTC
CDR3: CSAGIGRGYGYTF

V: TRBV7-9
size: NA
D: TRBD2
J: TRBJ2-7
DNA: TGTGCCAGCAGTACGACTAGCGGGACCTACGAGCAGTACTTC
CDR3: CASSTTSGTYEQYF

V: TRBV5-6
size: few
D: NA
J: TRBJ2-7
DNA: TGTGCCAGCAGCTTTGGGCAGACCCCGACCTACGAGCAGTACTTC
CDR3: CASSFGQTPTYEQYF

V: TRBV7-6
size: NA
D: TRBD2
J: TRBJ2-2
DNA: TGTGCCAGCAGCCTCCAACGAGCGGGGTTCTCGAGTGGGGAGCTGTTTTTT
CDR3: CASSLQRAGFSSGELFF

V: TRBV7-9
size: few
D: TRBD1
J: TRBJ2-4
DNA: TGTGCCAGCACCCCCGGGGACAGGGGAGCCAAAAACATTCAGTACTTC
CDR3: CASTPGDRGAKNIQYF

V: TRBV3-1
size: NA
D: TRBD2
J: TRBJ2-1
DNA: TGTGCCAGCAGCCAAGCGACTAGCGCCTACAATGAGCAGTTCTTC
CDR3: CASSQATSAYNEQFF

V: TRBV12-3/TRBV12-4
size: NA
D: NA
J: TRBJ2-3
DNA: TGTGCCAGCAGTTTAATTTTCGGGGGCCAGAAAACGCAGTATTTT
CDR3: CASSLIFGGQKTQYF